This T cell receptor (beta chain) originates from a study of blood T cells in healthy people across ages (dated by TCRdb to about 2015). Regarding the research as a whole: In model experiments, template switching captured about one uniquely barcoded TCR beta cDNA molecule for every two T cells. Four age groups were formed from the donors: young (average approximately 15 years), middle-aged (more than 35), aged (62) and long-lived (roughly 81). The study measured age-related changes in TCR beta repertoire diversity using deep sequencing normalized with unique cDNA molecular identifiers. The study analyzed two additional independent replicas of 1 million unique cDNA reads from the same blood draw for two donors, one aged 18 to 29 and one aged 80 or older. Donors of different ages were randomly distributed across sequencing lanes to avoid experimental bias. On the study overall, not on this receptor specifically: Compared with the aged group, the long-lived group had more naive CD4+ T cells, fewer expanded clones and increased TCR diversity, suggesting age selection. Observed TCR beta diversity correlated strongly with the percentage of naive T cells measured by flow cytometry. Since profiling was done on bulk unsorted PBMCs, naive and antigen-experienced compartments could not be conclusively compared. Estimates of total diversity based on one million sequenced T cells were regarded as lower bounds and as underestimates. The CMV infection status of donors was not known, potentially confounding age-related changes in expanded clonotypes. Observed TCR beta diversity per million T cells fell roughly linearly with age, and a significant reduction was already apparent by age about 36.

At least ten counts were recorded for this clonotype. Its antigen remains unidentified. Within one base of it there is no much larger clone, and no base qualities were kept. Libraries were built with 5' RACE. The sequencer listed for this sample is Illumina HiSeq 2500. The second PCR ran for about 6 to 12 cycles and used a J-beta primer mix along with a sample-barcoded 5' primer. A template-switch 5' adaptor carrying 12 random nucleotides introduced a unique molecular identifier onto each TCR beta cDNA molecule. Each sample yielded at least 2.5 million CDR3-containing paired-end reads. All of the RNA was converted into first-strand cDNA using the Mint cDNA synthesis kit, with a TRBC-specific oligonucleotide serving as the primer. Following uracil-DNA glycosylase treatment, a first 18-cycle PCR with universal primers M1SS and BC2_uni_R was performed on all cDNA. In the authors' own workflow: For normalization, 1 million high-quality reads were randomly selected from each sample, with every read carrying a distinct molecular identifier. Instead of being binned into consensus sequences, reads with shared molecular identifiers were discarded. CDR3 identification, clonotype clustering and error correction used MiTCR with a Q25 quality threshold and the strictest error-elimination algorithm. A nonparametric unseen species model with Euler transformation was used to estimate lower-bound total TCR beta diversity. TCRdb trimmed the raw reads at Q25, called clones with MiXCR and kept productive beta chains. Entries that share a CDR3 protein sequence are merged under the most common genes and DNA. The V and J calls here are based on TCRdb, not the publication. Within this sample are some 1.6 million distinct CDR3 sequences, with about 35% of them counted one time only. About 11% of the sample is in the top ten clones.

V is trimmed back by 3 bases and J by 11 bases, and the junction contains 8 bases that no gene match accounts for. CDR1 and CDR2, per the germline V gene, are ENHRY and SYGVKD. There are 13 amino acids in the CDR3, from cysteine to phenylalanine inclusive. Only the CDR3 DNA stays, 39 bases, in frame from base 1. Systemically healthy Caucasian individuals from Russia, 39 in total and aged about 6 to 100 years, were included as donors. Each donor gave ten milliliters of peripheral blood, collected into EDTA-treated Vacutainer tubes. Ficoll-Paque density-gradient centrifugation was used to isolate PBMCs, with at least 7 million per sample. Total RNA, at least 6 micrograms per sample, was extracted from PBMCs with Trizol reagent. For every donor, an aliquot of PBMCs went through flow cytometry to measure the percentages of naive CD45RAhigh/CD27high T cells.

The sequence is built from TRBV10-3 and TRBJ2-5; the central 8 bases match TRBD2. The TCR originated in a woman aged 25-40 years in good health. The sequenced sample was blood. The CDR3 protein sequence reads: CAISDRREGEQYF. The nucleotides are TGTGCCATCAGTGACCGCCGGGAGGGGGAGCAGTACTTC.